This T cell receptor beta chain was sequenced during a study of blood T cell repertoires in COVID-19. Study as a whole: Spain, Italy and the United States supplied samples that represented acute and convalescent COVID-19.

Germline trimming cut 4 bases from V and 6 bases from J; bases unmatched to any gene: 11. Germline V lookup: CDR1 KGHDR, CDR2 SFDVKD. The CDR3 is made up of 16 amino acids. Per the study methods: Amplification from reference gene primers served as the basis for estimated nucleated cell counts. The protocol was immunoSEQ multiplex PCR, while the TCRdb copy is restricted to in-frame clones and leaves out a portion. That table furnishes V, J and clone size, whereas the DNA furnished D and trimming. Altogether about 70,000 clones are present, about 82% being singletons, with the ten largest covering under 2%.

This TCR derives from a woman aged 55-69 years with acute or convalescent COVID-19. The sample comprised peripheral blood. The chain links TRBV24-1 to TRBJ2-1, with 7 bases fitting TRBD1. The CDR3 region is CATSDRNRGLGNEQFF. The CDR3, as DNA: TGTGCCACCAGTGACCGGAACAGGGGCCTTGGCAATGAGCAGTTCTTC.